One sample yielded the 13 T cell receptor beta chains listed below, sequenced in a study of regulatory T cells in long-lasting Graves disease. Sequencing libraries for TCR beta were prepared with iRepertoire HTBI primers and Arm-PCR of CDR3 regions. TCRdb processed the multiplex PCR reads anew with MiXCR; each CDR3 protein has one entry. The repertoire holds approximately 350,000 distinct CDR3 sequences, with 15% to 20% as singletons. Time point specified: newly diagnosed GD, antithyroid drugs for less than 3 months. PBMC-derived RNA was used for the TCR library. The same data also went into a second study, on T cells in Graves' hyperthyroidism and ophthalmopathy.

Sequencing was performed on peripheral blood mononuclear cells (PBMCs), taken at new diagnosis, from a patient treated with antithyroid drugs. These receptors came from a woman between 18 and 29 years old with Graves disease.

This clonotype was seen many times. V is TRBV9 and J is TRBJ2-1; possibly TRBD1 for D (6 bases). The germline gives CDR1 SGDLS, CDR2 YYNGEE. The CDR3 is 13 amino acids. Deletions cut 3 bases from V and 7 bases from J, with 11 bases between. The CDR3 loop is CASSEQGINEQFF. Here the CDR3 DNA reads TGTGCCAGCAGCGAACAGGGAATTAATGAGCAGTTCTTC. The variable domain in full, completed from reference TRBV9 and TRBJ2-1, reads DSGVTQTPKHLITATGQRVTLRCSPRSGDLSVYWYQQSLDQGLQFLIQYYNGEERAKGNILERFSAQQFPDLHSELNLSSLELGDSALYFCASSEQGINEQFFGPGTRLTVL.

CDR3 amino acids: CASSFGLAGGRGETQYF. In DNA, the CDR3 is TGTGCCAGCAGCTTTGGACTAGCGGGAGGGCGGGGGGAGACCCAGTACTTC. The chain combines TRBV7-9 with TRBJ2-5, with 15 nucleotides matching TRBD2. CDR1 SEHNR and CDR2 FQNEAQ come from the germline V gene (reference sequence). There are 17 residues in the CDR3. V shed 3 bases, J shed 5 bases, and the junction held 7 bases outside the gene matches.

This clonotype was observed a few times. V and J are TRBV7-9 and TRBJ1-5; no clear D. The CDR3 consists of 12 residues. The V end lost 5 bases, the J end lost 7 bases, and 9 bases lay between the germline ends. Germline-derived CDR1 and CDR2 are SEHNR and FQNEAQ (reference sequence). CDR3 coding DNA: TGTGCCAGCAGCCGACCGGGGCAGCCCCAGCATTTT. Its translation is CASSRPGQPQHF. Using reference TRBV7-9 and TRBJ1-5 for the parts outside the CDR3, the full variable domain is DTGVSQNPRHKITKRGQNVTFRCDPISEHNRLYWYRQTLGQGPEFLTYFQNEAQLEKSRLLSDRFSAERPKGSFSTLEIQRTEQGDSAMYLCASSRPGQPQHFGDGTRLSIL.

This clonotype came up many times. This chain joins TRBV12-3 or TRBV12-4 and TRBJ2-1; 10 bases agree with TRBD2. The CDR3 totals 15 residues. V shed 5 bases and J 8 bases; nucleotides not matched to a gene: 9. The CDR3 spells CASSTIAGGDDEQFF. The CDR3 nucleotides read TGTGCCAGCAGTACTATAGCGGGAGGTGATGATGAGCAGTTCTTC.

This chain uses TRBV7-9 with TRBJ2-1; weak D call: TRBD1 (6 bases). The CDR3 is 15 residues long. Germline lookup yields CDR1 SEHNR and CDR2 FQNEAQ (reference sequence). V was clipped by 2 bases and J by 2 bases, with 10 bases between them. The CDR3 spells CASSLWTVPYNEQFF. CDR3 coding DNA: TGTGCCAGCAGCTTATGGACAGTTCCCTACAATGAGCAGTTCTTC.

This clonotype was observed at least ten times. The V gene is TRBV6-2 or TRBV6-3, the J gene TRBJ2-5, with D tentatively TRBD2 (6 bases). There are 15 residues in the CDR3. CDR1 MNHEY and CDR2 SVGEGT come from the germline V gene. Between the trimmed V and J ends, which lost 4 bases and 6 bases, there was a span of 18 bases. The CDR3 coding sequence is TGTGCCAGCAGTTCCCCGCAGTCGGAGGGGAAGACCCAGTACTTC. Protein: CASSSPQSEGKTQYF.

This chain joins TRBV10-2 and TRBJ2-1; D perhaps matches TRBD2 (5 bases). Trimming left V 11 bases short and J 1 base short, with 9 bases between. The CDR3 is made up of 12 amino acids. Germline V gives CDR1 WSHSY, CDR2 SAAADI. This CDR3 reads CAAGFSYNEQFF. CDR3 DNA: TGCGCCGCGGGTTTTTCCTACAATGAGCAGTTCTTC.

This chain connects TRBV28 to TRBJ2-7, with D tentatively TRBD1 (6 bases). V dropped 6 bases and J dropped 5 bases, with 14 bases sitting between them. Germline V lookup: CDR1 MDHEN, CDR2 SYDVKM. This CDR3 is built from 13 residues. The CDR3 region is CASSQGYWDEQYF. In nucleotides, the CDR3 is TGTGCCAGCAGCCAGGGGTACTGGGACGAGCAGTACTTC. The variable domain in full, with the rest retrieved from reference TRBV28 and TRBJ2-7, is DVKVTQSSRYLVKRTGEKVFLECVQDMDHENMFWYRQDPGLGLRLIYFSYDVKMKEKGDIPEGYSVSREKKERFSLILESASTNQTSMYLCASSQGYWDEQYFGPGTRLTVT.

On this clonotype itself: With only one base between it and a far larger clone, this is likely a read error. This CDR3 fails to terminate in the conserved phenylalanine or tryptophan, so it likely reflects a read error. V usage is TRBV6-2 or TRBV6-3 and J usage is TRBJ2-7; D ambiguous. Germline V gene data show CDR1 as MNHEY and CDR2 as SVGEGT. With 4 bases removed from V and 2 bases from J, the gap between germline ends came to 12 bases. The CDR3 extends over 14 amino acids. CDR3 nucleotides: TGTGCCAGCAGTTCTAACCTGCCTCCCTACGAGCAGTACTTG. Translated, it gives CASSSNLPPYEQYL.

This clonotype has at least ten counts. This rearrangement joins TRBV5-1 to TRBJ2-5, with TRBD2 identical over 10 bases. Germline values: CDR1 SGHRS, CDR2 YFSETQ. The V segment lost 0 bases and the J segment 2 bases; nucleotides outside the gene matches: 7. The CDR3 runs to 17 residues. CDR3 DNA: TGCGCCAGCAGCTTGGGATCGGCTAGCGGGGGACAAGAGACCCAGTACTTC. It encodes CASSLGSASGGQETQYF. Based on the CDR3 plus reference TRBV5-1 and TRBJ2-5, the full variable domain is KAGVTQTPRYLIKTRGQQVTLSCSPISGHRSVSWYQQTPGQGLQFLFEYFSETQRNKGNFPGRFSGRQFSNSRSEMNVSTLELGDSALYLCASSLGSASGGQETQYFGPGTRLLVL.

The sample holds many counts of this clonotype. The J gene is TRBJ1-3, the V gene TRBV28; TRBD1 is a possible D gene (6 bases). Germline CDR1 is MDHEN and CDR2 is SYDVKM. CDR3 size: 15 residues. Trimming took 3 bases from V and 4 from J, leaving 13 bases between them. This chain's CDR3 is CASSFGGAGGNTIYF. DNA of the CDR3: TGTGCCAGCAGTTTCGGGGGCGCGGGGGGAAACACCATATATTTT. Combining the CDR3 with reference TRBV28 and TRBJ1-3 gives the whole variable domain DVKVTQSSRYLVKRTGEKVFLECVQDMDHENMFWYRQDPGLGLRLIYFSYDVKMKEKGDIPEGYSVSREKKERFSLILESASTNQTSMYLCASSFGGAGGNTIYFGEGSWLTVV.

This clonotype was counted many times. V is TRBV10-3 and J is TRBJ2-1; TRBD2 aligns across 8 bases. In germline, CDR1 is ENHRY, CDR2 SYGVKD. The V and J ends lost 3 bases and 0 bases, in that order; junction bases with no gene match: 10. The CDR3 contains 18 residues. CDR3 DNA: TGTGCCATCAGTGATCGAAGCGGGAGAGACAGCTCCTACAATGAGCAGTTCTTC. This codes for CAISDRSGRDSSYNEQFF.

This clonotype was counted many times. The V call is TRBV7-8, the J call TRBJ1-2; 7 bases map to TRBD1. J lost 5 bases, V lost 4 bases, and 7 bases had no gene match. Germline V gene sequence: CDR1 SGHVS, CDR2 FQNEAQ. The CDR3 runs 14 residues. DNA of the CDR3: TGTGCCAGCAGCTCTACAGGGGCACTTTATGGCTACACCTTC. This gives the protein CASSSTGALYGYTF.